This T cell receptor (beta chain) was captured by sequencing in a study of beta chain features in type 1 diabetes. Across the whole study: Cells sorted and examined across all samples totaled approximately 100,000,000.

Germline values: CDR1 KGHSH, CDR2 LQKENI. The ends were cut back, 6 bases at V and 8 bases at J, with 11 bases in the middle. The CDR3 is 12 amino acids. The study, taken as a whole, reports: PCR might favor shorter templates, equally in patients and controls. Among all four CD4+ subsets, Type 1 diabetes patients had TCRB CDR3s that were moderately but significantly shorter.

The entirety of the isolated RNA underwent reverse transcription, so expressed TCRB transcripts were sequenced. The repertoire was sequenced with immunoSEQ multiplex PCR; TCRdb's copy has only in-frame clones and lacks some. In the table there are under 200,000 clones, 6.5% to 8.5% of which are singletons. As concerns this clone: What it recognizes is unknown.

The source of this sequence is a woman under 30 with type 1 diabetes. The sequencing input was central memory CD4+ T cells from blood. J is TRBJ2-1 and V is TRBV18, with D tentatively TRBD1 (5 bases). The CDR3 loop reads CASSPRADEQFF. For the CDR3, the DNA is TGTGCCAGCTCCCCCAGGGCCGATGAGCAGTTCTTC.